The 23 T cell receptor beta chains listed next were all sequenced from one sample in a study of T cell changes during pregnancy in multiple sclerosis. The method was immunoSEQ multiplex PCR; TCRdb's version includes in-frame clones alone and lacks a portion of them. The sample shows around 56,000 clones, 90% of them seen only once. The sample consisted of peripheral blood, taken in the first trimester of pregnancy. These receptors all stem from a female donor in good health, enrolled as a control in a pregnancy study.

The chain has TRBV7-6 and TRBJ1-1; D is perhaps TRBD1 (5 bases). Trimming removed 4 bases at V and 1 base at J, with 10 bases between. This CDR3 region has 14 residues. The germline V gene encodes CDR1 SGHVS and CDR2 FNYEAQ. The CDR3 region is CASSSQGENTEAFF. CDR3 bases: TGTGCCAGCAGCTCGCAAGGGGAGAACACTGAAGCTTTCTTT.

The rearrangement links TRBV5-1 to TRBJ2-3; D is unclear. The CDR3 spans 14 residues. CDR1 and CDR2 (germline): SGHRS, YFSETQ. Trimming left V 3 bases short and J 0 bases short, with 8 bases between. For the CDR3, the DNA is TGCGCCAGCAGCTGGTCAACTAGCACAGATACGCAGTATTTT. Translation: CASSWSTSTDTQYF.

The chain couples TRBV19 to TRBJ1-2; TRBD1 agrees at 10 bases. The V gene's germline CDR1 is LNHDA and CDR2 SQIVND (reference sequence). The CDR3 sequence is 15 residues long. Unmatched junction bases numbered 9, after V lost 5 bases and J lost 6 bases. CDR3 DNA sequence: TGTGCCAGTAGTTCGGGACAGGGGTCCATAAATGGCTACACCTTC. Amino acids: CASSSGQGSINGYTF.

V and J are TRBV25-1 and TRBJ2-5, with D hard to call. The germline V and J ends were trimmed by 4 bases and 5 bases, with 14 bases remaining between them. The CDR3 contains 14 residues. From germline, CDR1 is MGHDK and CDR2 SYGVNS. The CDR3 is CASSGVGTVETQYF. In DNA form, the CDR3 reads TGTGCCAGCAGTGGTGTGGGCACAGTCGAGACCCAGTACTTC.

The rearrangement uses TRBV2 and TRBJ2-7; 10 bases are shared with TRBD1. The V gene's germline CDR1 is SNHLY and CDR2 FYNNEI. Trimming took 11 bases from V and 2 from J; bases not matched to a gene: 6. CDR3 size: 13 residues. DNA for the CDR3: TGTGCCCACCGGGACAGGGGCACCTACGAGCAGTACTTC. Encoded protein: CAHRDRGTYEQYF.

The V and J genes are TRBV6-5 and TRBJ1-1; weak D call: TRBD1 (6 bases). V dropped 2 bases and J dropped 3 bases, with 13 bases sitting between them. Looked up from germline, CDR1 is MNHEY and CDR2 is SVGAGI. This CDR3 has 15 residues. The CDR3 loop reads CASSYAGVGDTEAFF. CDR3 DNA: TGTGCCAGCAGTTACGCAGGGGTTGGCGACACTGAAGCTTTCTTT.

This chain joins TRBV6-5 and TRBJ2-7; D gene unclear. The CDR3 is 15 residues long. Germline V gene lookup returns CDR1 MNHEY and CDR2 SVGAGI. Trimming removed 6 bases from V and 2 bases from J, with 17 bases in between. The CDR3 loop reads CASSRFRVGPYEQYF. The CDR3 DNA sequence: TGTGCCAGCAGCCGCTTCCGGGTGGGTCCCTACGAGCAGTACTTC.

The chain recombines TRBV6-5 with TRBJ1-4; a possible D gene is TRBD1 (5 bases). The germline V gene encodes CDR1 MNHEY and CDR2 SVGAGI. V lost 6 bases and J 8 bases, leaving 19 bases between the germline ends. The CDR3 loop spans 15 amino acids. DNA for the CDR3: TGTGCCAGCAGCTCCGGACCAGGAGGGGAGGAAAAACTGTTTTTT. It codes for CASSSGPGGEEKLFF.

V and J are TRBV7-9 and TRBJ1-5; 7 bases agree with TRBD1. The CDR3 extends over 16 amino acids. The junction had 12 bases not matched to a gene; V was cut back by 5 bases and J by 5 bases. Germline CDR1 and CDR2: SEHNR and FQNEAQ (reference sequence). Here the CDR3 DNA reads TGTGCCAGCAGCAGAAAGGCAGGGGGTAACTATCAGCCCCAGCATTTT. Protein product: CASSRKAGGNYQPQHF.

This clone was seen once. V is TRBV7-8 and J is TRBJ1-5; TRBD1 matches at 10 bases. The CDR3 extends over 15 amino acids. V shed 5 bases, J shed 2 bases, and the junction held 3 bases outside the gene matches. Looked up from germline, CDR1 is SGHVS and CDR2 is FQNEAQ. In DNA form, the CDR3 reads TGTGCCAGCAGCATAGGACAGGGGGGCAATCAGCCCCAGCATTTT. It yields the protein CASSIGQGGNQPQHF.

Only a few counts were recorded for this clone. This chain links TRBV27 with TRBJ1-5; possibly TRBD1 for D (5 bases). The CDR3 contains 14 residues. Germline V gene data show CDR1 as MNHEY and CDR2 as SMNVEV (reference sequence). V was cut by 0 bases and J by 5 bases, with 8 bases left in between. This CDR3 reads CASSLSGVYQPQHF. The CDR3, as DNA: TGTGCCAGCAGTTTATCAGGGGTCTATCAGCCCCAGCATTTT.

The V and J genes are TRBV29-1 and TRBJ2-2; 10 positions agree with TRBD2. Looked up from germline, CDR1 is SQVTM and CDR2 is ANQGSEA. The trim removed 2 bases at V and 6 bases at J, leaving 6 bases unmatched. CDR3 length: 15 amino acids. CDR3 DNA: TGCAGCGTTGAATCTAGCGGGAGTGTCGCCGGGGAGCTGTTTTTT. It codes for CSVESSGSVAGELFF.

V is TRBV2 and J is TRBJ2-7, with 7 bases matching TRBD2. Germline V gene lookup returns CDR1 SNHLY and CDR2 FYNNEI. This CDR3 contains 13 residues. With V trimmed by 6 bases and J by 4 bases, 6 bases remained unmatched. The CDR3 loop reads CASRSWGGYEQYF. In DNA, the CDR3 is TGTGCCAGCAGAAGTTGGGGGGGGTACGAGCAGTACTTC.

This clone occurred once. CDR3 loop: CASSHEGTGVSGNTIYF. The CDR3 region has the DNA TGTGCCAGCTCACATGAAGGAACCGGGGTATCGGGAAACACCATATATTTT. This chain uses TRBV18 with TRBJ1-3; unclear D gene. Germline-derived CDR1 and CDR2 are KGHSH and LQKENI. The V and J ends lost 4 bases and 4 bases respectively, with 20 bases between them. CDR3 size: 17 residues.

The chain carries TRBV7-8 and TRBJ2-1; 14 bases match TRBD2. This CDR3 is 16 amino acids long. With V trimmed by 3 bases and J by 5 bases, 3 bases remained unmatched. The germline gives CDR1 SGHVS, CDR2 FQNEAQ. CDR3 bases: TGTGCCAGCAGCTTTAGGACTAGCGGGGGGAACAATGAGCAGTTCTTC. Its translation: CASSFRTSGGNNEQFF.

This clone was counted a single time. This chain links TRBV11-2 with TRBJ2-7; 10 nucleotides agree with TRBD2. Unmatched junction bases numbered 8, after V lost 6 bases and J lost 3 bases. Per germline, CDR1 SGHAT and CDR2 FQNNGV. The length of the CDR3 is 15 residues. As DNA, the CDR3 is TGTGCCAGCAGTTTAACGGCTAGCGGGAGCTACGAGCAGTACTTC. Protein product: CASSLTASGSYEQYF. The whole variable domain, remainder taken from reference TRBV11-2 and TRBJ2-7, is EAGVAQSPRYKIIEKRQSVAFWCNPISGHATLYWYQQILGQGPKLLIQFQNNGVVDDSQLPKDRFSAERLKGVDSTLKIQPAKLEDSAVYLCASSLTASGSYEQYFGPGTRLTVT.

The rearrangement joins TRBV6-7 to TRBJ2-3; TRBD2 aligns across 7 bases. TRBV6-7 falls under the ORF class, with uncertain function. The CDR3 totals 14 residues. The V gene end was trimmed by 4 bases and the J gene end by 5 bases; junction bases not matched to a gene: 6. The DNA for the CDR3 is TGTGCCAGCAGTTCTGCGGGAGTGAGAGATACGCAGTATTTT. Its protein product is CASSSAGVRDTQYF.

The J gene is TRBJ2-3, the V gene TRBV7-3; 8 bases are a match to TRBD1. Germline CDR1 is SGHTA and CDR2 is FQGTGA. The CDR3 runs to 17 residues. V lost 1 base and J lost 6; bases outside the gene matches: 12. The CDR3 loop reads CASSLIPGQGFSDTQYF. DNA of the CDR3: TGTGCCAGCAGCTTAATCCCCGGACAGGGCTTCAGCGATACGCAGTATTTT.

This chain joins TRBV6-5 and TRBJ2-1, with 10 bases matching TRBD2. The CDR3 spans 16 residues. Germline-derived CDR1 and CDR2 are MNHEY and SVGAGI. V trimming: 4 bases; J trimming: 4 bases; junction bases outside the gene matches: 7. This CDR3 reads CASSSELAGLYNEQFF. CDR3 coding DNA: TGTGCCAGCAGTTCCGAACTAGCGGGGCTTTACAATGAGCAGTTCTTC.

This chain uses TRBV30 with TRBJ1-3, with D possibly TRBD1 on 5 matching bases. The length of the CDR3 is 15 residues. Looked up from germline, CDR1 is GTSNPN and CDR2 is SVGIG (reference sequence). The V gene lost 1 base and the J gene lost 2 bases, with 12 bases spanning the gap. The DNA of the CDR3 is TGTGCCTGGAGTGGATTACAGGCGGCTGGAAACACCATATATTTT. Translated, it gives CAWSGLQAAGNTIYF.

The gene calls are TRBV5-1 and TRBJ2-3, with D uncertain. Germline CDR1 SGHRS, CDR2 YFSETQ. Trimming shortened V by 0 bases and J by 9 bases, and 8 bases separated the two germline ends. The CDR3 sequence is 12 residues long. The CDR3 spells CASSLDGGTQYF. For the CDR3, the DNA is TGCGCCAGCAGCTTGGACGGCGGAACGCAGTATTTT.

This clone turned up a few times. The V gene is TRBV11-2, the J gene TRBJ1-1; no clear D gene. The CDR3 is made up of 14 amino acids. Trimming removed 5 bases from V and 0 bases from J, with 10 bases in between. Germline CDR1 is SGHAT and CDR2 is FQNNGV. The CDR3: CASSLWPLNTEAFF. The CDR3 DNA reads TGTGCCAGCAGCCTGTGGCCCCTGAACACTGAAGCTTTCTTT.

The chain's CDR3 is CAISDSYNEQFF. In DNA form, the CDR3 reads TGTGCCATCAGTGACTCGTACAATGAGCAGTTCTTC. This chain uses TRBV10-3 with TRBJ2-1; D remains unclear. CDR3 length equals 12 residues. Germline values: CDR1 ENHRY, CDR2 SYGVKD. Trimming took off 3 bases at V and 4 bases at J, with 4 bases between the two ends.